Only a few counts were recorded for the clone carrying this TCR beta chain. The sample comes from a study of identical twins. TCRdb re-analysed the 5' RACE reads in MiXCR, keeping a single row per CDR3 protein. The sample has approximately 410,000 distinct CDR3 sequences; approximately 17% are singletons. The sequencing sample was made of naive T cells sorted from blood. This TCR derives from a man aged 50 to 59 in good health.

CDR3 sequence: CASSLQGLDMGNEQFF. The CDR3 DNA reads TGCGCCAGCAGCTTGCAGGGATTGGATATGGGCAATGAGCAGTTCTTC. The chain uses TRBV5-1 and TRBJ2-1; weak D call: TRBD1 (5 bases). The V gene's germline CDR1 is SGHRS and CDR2 YFSETQ. This CDR3 spans 16 amino acids. Trimming removed 1 base at V and 6 bases at J, with 17 bases between.